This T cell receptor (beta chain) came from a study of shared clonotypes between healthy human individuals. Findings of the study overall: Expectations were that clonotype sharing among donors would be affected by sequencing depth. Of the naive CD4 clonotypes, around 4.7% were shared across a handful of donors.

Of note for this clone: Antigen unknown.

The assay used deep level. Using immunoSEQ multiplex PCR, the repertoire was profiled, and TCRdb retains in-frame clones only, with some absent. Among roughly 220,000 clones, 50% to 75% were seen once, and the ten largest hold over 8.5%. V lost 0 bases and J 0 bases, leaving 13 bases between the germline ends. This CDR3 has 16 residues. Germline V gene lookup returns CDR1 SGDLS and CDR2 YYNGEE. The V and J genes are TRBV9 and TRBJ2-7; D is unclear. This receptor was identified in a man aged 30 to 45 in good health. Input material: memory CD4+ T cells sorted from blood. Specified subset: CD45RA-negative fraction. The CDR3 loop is CASSVAPSPSSYEQYF. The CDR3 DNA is TGTGCCAGCAGCGTAGCCCCGAGTCCAAGCTCCTACGAGCAGTACTTC. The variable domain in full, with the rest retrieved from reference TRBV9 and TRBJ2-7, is DSGVTQTPKHLITATGQRVTLRCSPRSGDLSVYWYQQSLDQGLQFLIQYYNGEERAKGNILERFSAQQFPDLHSELNLSSLELGDSALYFCASSVAPSPSSYEQYFGPGTRLTVT.